The 23 T cell receptor beta chains below come from one sample, sequenced in a study of identical twins. TCRdb reprocessed the 5' RACE reads via MiXCR and lists one record per CDR3 protein. The sample yields fewer than 900,000 distinct CDR3 sequences, about 20% seen once. These records were also assigned to another study, of T cells expressing NK-cell markers.

Specimen: PBMCs. These TCRs come from a woman aged 18-29 years in good health.

In its sample, this clonotype was seen many times. V usage is TRBV5-1 and J usage is TRBJ1-6; TRBD1 might be the D (5 bases). The CDR3 is made up of 16 amino acids. Per germline, CDR1 SGHRS and CDR2 YFSETQ. V lost 1 base, J lost 9 bases, and 17 bases lay in between. The CDR3 spells CASSLSTQGGTSPLHF. Written as DNA, the CDR3 is TGCGCCAGCAGCTTGTCGACCCAGGGCGGGACTTCACCCCTCCACTTT.

V and J are TRBV21-1 and TRBJ2-2; the DNA was not compared with TRBD1, the D call given in the table. TRBV21-1 is annotated as a pseudogene. The CDR3 covers 14 residues. CDR3 nucleotides: TGTGCCATAACATCGGGGCTGAACACCGGGGAGCTGTTTTTT. Translated, it gives CAITSGLNTGELFF.

In this sample, this clonotype turned up many times. The chain joins TRBV20-1 to TRBJ2-1, with D unclear. Deletions cut 4 bases from V and 4 bases from J, with 5 bases between. Germline values: CDR1 DFQATT, CDR2 SNEGSKA (reference sequence). The CDR3 contains 11 residues. The CDR3 here is CSATSYNEQFF. For the CDR3, the DNA is TGCAGTGCTACTTCATACAATGAGCAGTTCTTC.

J is TRBJ2-7 and V is TRBV11-2; perhaps TRBD2 as D (6 bases). V was cut by 0 bases and J by 7 bases, with 19 bases left in between. The CDR3 is 16 amino acids. CDR1 SGHAT and CDR2 FQNNGV come from the germline V gene. CDR3 nucleotides: TGTGCCAGCAGCTTAGATCGTACCGGGAGAACGGGGGAGCAGTACTTC. Translation gives CASSLDRTGRTGEQYF.

Comments on this clonotype: At one end, the junction sequence differs from germline, possibly due to a read error. The CDR3 loop is CASSHPPGGKNIQYF. The CDR3 DNA is TGTGCTAGCAGCCATCCACCAGGTGGCAAAAACATTCAGTACTTC. This chain uses TRBV7-7 with TRBJ2-4; D gene ambiguous. CDR1 is SSHAT and CDR2 is FNYEAQ in the germline V gene (reference sequence). The CDR3 runs to 15 residues.

This rearrangement joins TRBV5-1 to TRBJ2-2, with 7 positions matching TRBD2. The V gene's germline CDR1 is SGHRS and CDR2 YFSETQ. Losses at the gene ends were 4 bases for V and 3 bases for J; bases not matched to a gene: 6. There are 15 residues in the CDR3. The CDR3 spells CASSPTRGDTGELFF. The CDR3 region has the DNA TGCGCCAGCAGCCCGACTCGGGGGGACACCGGGGAGCTGTTTTTT.

The table lists this clonotype with a few counts. This chain joins TRBV5-1 and TRBJ1-2; maybe TRBD1 (5 bases). The germline CDR1 and CDR2 sequences are SGHRS and YFSETQ. V shed 4 bases and J shed 6 bases, with 16 bases lying between them. This CDR3 spans 14 amino acids. CDR3 nucleotide sequence: TGCGCCAGCAGCCCGGCCGGGACGTCCAATGGCTACACCTTC. It encodes CASSPAGTSNGYTF.

This clonotype was found a few times. The V gene is TRBV20-1, the J gene TRBJ2-3; possibly TRBD1 for D (5 bases). V dropped 6 bases and J dropped 4 bases, with 11 bases sitting between them. The length of the CDR3 is 12 residues. Germline CDR1 and CDR2: DFQATT and SNEGSKA (reference sequence). Here the CDR3 reads CSARGMADTQYF. As DNA, the CDR3 is TGCAGTGCAAGGGGCATGGCAGATACGCAGTATTTT.

This clonotype was observed once. The chain couples TRBV20-1 to TRBJ1-1; 7 positions agree with TRBD1. Germline loops: CDR1 DFQATT, CDR2 SNEGSKA (reference sequence). CDR3 length equals 13 residues. Trimming cost V 3 bases and J 7 bases; bases outside gene matches: 8. For the CDR3, the DNA is TGCAGTGCTAGGGAGGGGGCCGACCATGAAGCTTTCTTT. It codes for CSAREGADHEAFF.

To note about this clonotype: An end of the junction differs from the germline gene, which may be a read error. The chain combines TRBV4-3 with TRBJ2-7, with 12 bases aligning to TRBD2. Germline V gene lookup returns CDR1 LGHNA and CDR2 YSLEER. This CDR3 is built from 15 residues. The CDR3 is CASSQLAGGAYEQYF. CDR3 coding DNA: TGCGCCAGCAGCCAGCTAGCGGGAGGGGCCTACGAGCAGTACTTT.

The J gene is TRBJ2-3, the V gene TRBV11-2; D is uncertain. V lost 1 base to trimming and J lost 4 bases, with 18 bases between them. Germline-derived CDR1 and CDR2 are SGHAT and FQNNGV. The CDR3 has 17 amino acids. The CDR3 region is CASSLVGLVSESDTQYF. For the CDR3, the DNA is TGTGCCAGCAGCTTAGTTGGTCTAGTAAGTGAGTCAGATACGCAGTATTTT.

This clonotype showed up many times. The V gene is TRBV7-8, the J gene TRBJ2-1, with unresolved D. This CDR3 is built from 13 residues. The V gene lost 0 bases and the J gene lost 6 bases, with 6 bases spanning the gap. The V gene's germline CDR1 is SGHVS and CDR2 FQNEAQ. The CDR3 protein is CASSLARLNEQFF. The CDR3 DNA reads TGTGCCAGCAGCTTAGCTAGACTCAATGAGCAGTTCTTC.

The gene calls are TRBV5-1 and TRBJ2-1; 11 bases agree with TRBD2. CDR3 length: 19 residues. In germline, CDR1 is SGHRS, CDR2 YFSETQ. V shed 4 bases and J 6 bases; nucleotides not matched to a gene: 18. The CDR3 protein is CASSPGTSGTRGYANEQFF. CDR3 nucleotides: TGCGCCAGCAGCCCCGGGACTAGCGGTACCCGGGGGTACGCCAATGAGCAGTTCTTC. The full variable domain, rest sourced from reference TRBV5-1 and TRBJ2-1, is KAGVTQTPRYLIKTRGQQVTLSCSPISGHRSVSWYQQTPGQGLQFLFEYFSETQRNKGNFPGRFSGRQFSNSRSEMNVSTLELGDSALYLCASSPGTSGTRGYANEQFFGPGTRLTVL.

In this sample, this clonotype turned up a few times. This chain links TRBV20-1 with TRBJ2-1; 14 bases align to TRBD2. Germline V gene sequence: CDR1 DFQATT, CDR2 SNEGSKA (reference sequence). The junction had 8 bases not matched to a gene; V was cut back by 1 base and J by 12 bases. This CDR3 comprises 15 residues. CDR3 sequence (DNA): TGCAGTGCTAGAGCCCCCGGGACTAGCGGGGGAGGGCAGTTCTTC. Translated, it gives CSARAPGTSGGGQFF.

This chain connects TRBV29-1 to TRBJ2-7, with 9 bases matching TRBD2. Germline V CDR1 and CDR2: SQVTM, ANQGSEA. The CDR3 runs to 16 residues. J was trimmed by 3 bases and V by 6 bases; bases with no gene match: 15. Here the CDR3 reads CSVRSGGSTLDYEQYF. The DNA for the CDR3 is TGCAGCGTCAGAAGCGGGGGGTCGACCCTTGACTACGAGCAGTACTTC.

J is TRBJ2-1 and V is TRBV20-1; no definite D call. The CDR3 loop spans 13 amino acids. Trimming removed 3 bases at V and 4 bases at J, with 10 bases between. Germline-derived CDR1 and CDR2 are DFQATT and SNEGSKA (reference sequence). CDR3 loop: CSASQSTYNEQFF. The CDR3 nucleotides read TGCAGTGCTAGCCAGAGCACATACAATGAGCAGTTCTTC.

This clonotype was counted many times. This may arise from a read error, as a much more abundant clone is one base away. This chain connects TRBV12-3 or TRBV12-4 to TRBJ2-1; D is unclear. V lost 0 bases, J lost 5 bases, and 2 bases lay in between. The CDR3 runs 12 residues. CDR3 loop: CASSLADNEQFF. CDR3 DNA: TGTGCCAGCAGTTTAGCGGACAATGAGCAGTTCTTC.

The chain employs TRBV20-1 and TRBJ2-1; 9 nucleotides agree with TRBD1. CDR3 length equals 13 residues. Germline assignment: CDR1 DFQATT and CDR2 SNEGSKA (reference sequence). The ends lost 6 bases at V and 7 bases at J; junction bases unmatched: 7. The CDR3 nucleotides read TGCAGTGCAACCGGGACAGGGCCTAATGAGCAGTTCTTC. This sequence encodes CSATGTGPNEQFF.

The table lists this clonotype with a few counts. In nucleotides, the CDR3 is TGTGCCAGCAGCTTAGTCCCCACGCCAGGAGTCTATGGCTACACCTTC. It codes for CASSLVPTPGVYGYTF. The gene calls are TRBV5-6 and TRBJ1-2; unclear D gene. The germline gives CDR1 SGHDT, CDR2 YYEEEE. This CDR3 spans 16 amino acids. Trimming removed 2 bases from V and 4 bases from J, with 18 bases in between.

Written as DNA, the CDR3 is TGTGCCAGCAGCATCAGCGGGTCCCCAGATACGCAGTATTTT. As protein: CASSISGSPDTQYF. This sequence joins TRBV3-1 and TRBJ2-3; a weak D match, TRBD2 (6 bases). The CDR3 covers 14 residues. Between the trimmed V and J ends, which lost 5 bases and 4 bases, there was a span of 13 bases. Germline-derived CDR1 and CDR2 are LGHDT and YNNKEL (reference sequence).

This clonotype was picked up a small number of times. V is TRBV5-1 and J is TRBJ1-2, with 9 positions matching TRBD1. J gave up 7 bases and V 4 bases, and 5 bases lay outside the gene matches. CDR3 length: 13 residues. Looked up from germline, CDR1 is SGHRS and CDR2 is YFSETQ. The CDR3 DNA sequence: TGCGCCAGCAGCCCCGGACAGGGGTTTGGCTACACCTTC. Amino acids: CASSPGQGFGYTF.

This clonotype was recorded many times. V usage is TRBV7-6 and J usage is TRBJ2-7, with D tentatively TRBD1 or TRBD2 (5 bases each). Looked up from germline, CDR1 is SGHVS and CDR2 is FNYEAQ. The CDR3 runs 16 residues. V lost 0 bases to trimming and J lost 0 bases, with 12 bases between them. The CDR3 nucleotides read TGTGCCAGCAGCTTAGCGGCCGGGACCCGCTCCTACGAGCAGTACTTC. The encoded protein is CASSLAAGTRSYEQYF.

This chain links TRBV30 with TRBJ1-6; no firm D call. This CDR3 spans 13 amino acids. Deletions cut 4 bases from V and 10 bases from J, with 14 bases between. CDR1 GTSNPN and CDR2 SVGIG come from the germline V gene (reference sequence). The CDR3 spells CAWKYMGYSPLHF. The CDR3 DNA reads as TGTGCCTGGAAATACATGGGCTACTCACCCCTCCACTTT.